This TCR beta chain originates from a study of Graves' ophthalmopathy and Graves' hyperthyroidism. The overall study: Peripheral blood sampling occurred at initial diagnosis, before any treatment.

With 3 bases clipped from V and 2 bases from J, the junction kept 3 bases outside the gene matches. The CDR3 has 15 amino acids. CDR1 and CDR2 (germline): LNHNV, YYDKDF (reference sequence). Turning to this clonotype: Its antigen is currently unknown.

RNA transcripts were the source from which TCR beta CDR3 regions were amplified. The first round was an RT-PCR with HTBI primers, and the second round was a multiplex PCR. Each CDR3 protein is one row after TCRdb ran MiXCR on the multiplex PCR reads. The sample consists of almost 750,000 distinct CDR3 sequences, around 40% of them appearing once. Study-wide findings and caveats: Also, most clonotypes expanded in the thyroid above 0.001 frequency appeared in blood. Sensitivity of 87.88% and specificity of less than 82% were achieved when a 13-signature model separated ophthalmopathy from stable hyperthyroidism.

This TCR came from an adult man with Graves' ophthalmopathy. Sequencing was performed on peripheral blood. The V and J genes are TRBV15 and TRBJ1-1; 10 bases are shared with TRBD1. The CDR3 sequence: CATSRDRGANTEAFF. The CDR3 DNA reads TGTGCCACCAGCAGGGACAGGGGGGCAAACACTGAAGCTTTCTTT.